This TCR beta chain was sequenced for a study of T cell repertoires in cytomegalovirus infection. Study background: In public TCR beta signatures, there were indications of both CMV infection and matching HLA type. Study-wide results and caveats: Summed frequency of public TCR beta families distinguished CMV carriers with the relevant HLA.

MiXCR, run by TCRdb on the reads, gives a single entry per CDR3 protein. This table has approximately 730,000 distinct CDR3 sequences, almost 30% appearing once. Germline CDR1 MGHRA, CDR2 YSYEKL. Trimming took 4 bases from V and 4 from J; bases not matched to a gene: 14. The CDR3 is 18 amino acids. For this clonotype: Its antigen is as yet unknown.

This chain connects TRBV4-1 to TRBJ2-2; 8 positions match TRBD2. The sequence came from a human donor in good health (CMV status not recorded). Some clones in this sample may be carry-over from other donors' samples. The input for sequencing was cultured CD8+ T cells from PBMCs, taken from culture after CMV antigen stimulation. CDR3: CASSLRSSAGGATGELFF. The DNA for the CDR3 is TGCGCCAGCAGCCTCCGTTCCTCGGCGGGGGGTGCCACCGGGGAGCTGTTTTTT.